This T cell receptor (beta chain) is from a study of cytomegalovirus exposure and HLA in healthy donors. Study-wide results and limits: Generally TCR sequences proved uncommon, though certain public TCRs appeared in numerous donors.

Germline trimming cut 3 bases from V and 6 bases from J; bases unmatched to any gene: 13. CDR1 is ENHRY, CDR2 SYGVKD, per germline. The length of the CDR3 is 18 residues. Of note for this clone: Its cognate antigen is unknown.

The primer mix had 60 Vbeta and 13 Jbeta primers. Some clones are missing from TCRdb's copy, which holds only in-frame ones; the method was immunoSEQ multiplex PCR. The sample gives 150,000 to 200,000 clones, around 80% of which show up once; around 6.9% is in the top ten. The V call is TRBV10-3, the J call TRBJ2-2, with 10 bases matching TRBD2. What was sequenced was PBMCs. The clonotype was recovered from a male donor in good health and CMV-seropositive. The CDR3, as DNA: TGTGCCATCAGTGACGGGCAGGGAACTAGCGGGATTCCCGGGGAGCTGTTTTTT. Amino acid sequence: CAISDGQGTSGIPGELFF.